What follows describes a single T cell receptor (beta chain). V lost 1 base, J lost 10 bases, and 8 bases lay in between. Per germline, CDR1 SGHAT and CDR2 FQNNGV. This CDR3 spans 12 amino acids. This specimen belongs to a study of blood T cell repertoires in COVID-19. Study in general: The cDNA or gDNA used as material had been derived from T cells, B-cell-depleted T cells, or PBMCs.

Sequencing used immunoSEQ multiplex PCR; TCRdb keeps in-frame clones, though not all of them. This table holds approximately 210,000 clones, around 86% found once. Sequencing used peripheral blood. The chain recombines TRBV11-2 with TRBJ1-5, with unresolved D. This receptor was identified in a man aged 50 to 59 with COVID-19, enrolled during active disease. Here the CDR3 DNA reads TGTGCCAGCAGCTTAGCCCGCGGCCCCCAGCATTTT. Amino acids: CASSLARGPQHF.